This entry is about one T cell receptor beta chain. Germline lookup yields CDR1 SGHRS and CDR2 YFSETQ. Trimming pared 7 bases from V and 2 bases from J, leaving 18 bases between. The CDR3 is 15 residues long. Repertoires were generated with immunoSEQ multiplex PCR, while TCRdb's copy carries only in-frame clones and drops some. The data hold about 33,000 clones, with around four fifths observed a single time. This entry belongs to a study of T cells in tumors after PD-1 blockade. For the study at large: A subset received ongoing vismodegib 150 mg daily alongside anti-PD-1 therapy.

The sequences come from PBMCs, collected before anti-PD-1 treatment. The TCR sequence derives from a human donor with basal cell carcinoma. The chain combines TRBV5-1 with TRBJ1-1, with D possibly matching TRBD1 (6 bases). Here the CDR3 DNA reads TGCGCCAGCGGACAGCCTGAACTTAGCAACACTGAAGCTTTCTTT. Its translation is CASGQPELSNTEAFF.